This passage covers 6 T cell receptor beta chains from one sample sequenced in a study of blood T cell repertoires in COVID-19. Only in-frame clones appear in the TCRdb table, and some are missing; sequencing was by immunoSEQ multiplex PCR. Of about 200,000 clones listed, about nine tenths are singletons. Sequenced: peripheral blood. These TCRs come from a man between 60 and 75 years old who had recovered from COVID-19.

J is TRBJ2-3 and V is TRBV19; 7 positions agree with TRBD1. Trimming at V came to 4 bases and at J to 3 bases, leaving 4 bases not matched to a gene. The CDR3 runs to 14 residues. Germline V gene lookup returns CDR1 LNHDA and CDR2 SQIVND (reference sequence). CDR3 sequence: CASSTDRVTDTQYF. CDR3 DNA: TGTGCCAGTAGTACCGACAGGGTAACAGATACGCAGTATTTT.

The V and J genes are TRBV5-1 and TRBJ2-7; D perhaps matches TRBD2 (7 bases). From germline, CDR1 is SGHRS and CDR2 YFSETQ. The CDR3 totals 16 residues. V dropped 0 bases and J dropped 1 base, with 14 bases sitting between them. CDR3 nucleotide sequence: TGCGCCAGCAGCTTGGCTGCGGGGGCCGCATCCTACGAGCAGTACTTC. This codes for CASSLAAGAASYEQYF. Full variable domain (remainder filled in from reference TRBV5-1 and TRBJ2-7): KAGVTQTPRYLIKTRGQQVTLSCSPISGHRSVSWYQQTPGQGLQFLFEYFSETQRNKGNFPGRFSGRQFSNSRSEMNVSTLELGDSALYLCASSLAAGAASYEQYFGPGTRLTVT.

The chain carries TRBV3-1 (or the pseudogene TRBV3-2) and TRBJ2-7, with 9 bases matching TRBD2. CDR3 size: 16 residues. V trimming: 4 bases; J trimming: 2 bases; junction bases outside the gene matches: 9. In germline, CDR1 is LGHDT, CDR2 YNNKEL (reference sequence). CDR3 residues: CASSPTRLAVPYEQYF. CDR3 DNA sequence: TGTGCCAGCAGCCCCACCAGACTAGCGGTCCCCTACGAGCAGTACTTC.

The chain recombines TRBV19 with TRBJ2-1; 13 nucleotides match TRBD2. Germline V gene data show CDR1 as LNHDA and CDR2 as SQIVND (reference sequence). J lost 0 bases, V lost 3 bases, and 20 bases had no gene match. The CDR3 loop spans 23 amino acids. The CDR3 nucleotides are TGTGCCAGTAGTATTTTAGGGACTAGCGGGATGGGAGGAAGATTAAGCTCCTACAATGAGCAGTTCTTC. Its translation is CASSILGTSGMGGRLSSYNEQFF. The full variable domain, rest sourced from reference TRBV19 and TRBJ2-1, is DGGITQSPKYLFRKEGQNVTLSCEQNLNHDAMYWYRQDPGQGLRLIYYSQIVNDFQKGDIAEGYSVSREKKESFPLTVTSAQKNPTAFYLCASSILGTSGMGGRLSSYNEQFFGPGTRLTVL.

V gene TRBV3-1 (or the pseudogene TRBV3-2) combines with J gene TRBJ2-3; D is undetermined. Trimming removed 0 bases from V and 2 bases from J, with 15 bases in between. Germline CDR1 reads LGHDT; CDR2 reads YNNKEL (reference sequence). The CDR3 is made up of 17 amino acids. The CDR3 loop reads CASSQEYMGEVTDTQYF. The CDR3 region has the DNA TGTGCCAGCAGCCAAGAATATATGGGTGAGGTCACAGATACGCAGTATTTT.

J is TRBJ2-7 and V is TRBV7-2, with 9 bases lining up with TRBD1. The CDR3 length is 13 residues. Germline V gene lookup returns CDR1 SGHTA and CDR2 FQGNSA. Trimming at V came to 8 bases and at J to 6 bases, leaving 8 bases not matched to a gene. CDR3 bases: TGTGCCAGCCGCCGGACAGGGGTGTTCGAGCAGTACTTC. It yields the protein CASRRTGVFEQYF.